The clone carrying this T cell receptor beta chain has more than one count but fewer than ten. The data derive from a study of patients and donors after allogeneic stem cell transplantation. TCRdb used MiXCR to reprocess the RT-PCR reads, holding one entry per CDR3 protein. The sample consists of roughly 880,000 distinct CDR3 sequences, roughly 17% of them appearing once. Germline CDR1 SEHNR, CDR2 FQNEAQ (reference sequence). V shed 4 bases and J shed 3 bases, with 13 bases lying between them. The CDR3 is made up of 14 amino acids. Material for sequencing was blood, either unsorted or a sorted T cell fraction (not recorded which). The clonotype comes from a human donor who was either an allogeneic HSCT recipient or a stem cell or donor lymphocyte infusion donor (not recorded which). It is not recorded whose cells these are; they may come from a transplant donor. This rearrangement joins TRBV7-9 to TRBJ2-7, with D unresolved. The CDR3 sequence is CASSSALSYYEQYF. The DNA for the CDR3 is TGTGCCAGCAGCTCAGCCCTCTCCTACTACGAGCAGTACTTC.